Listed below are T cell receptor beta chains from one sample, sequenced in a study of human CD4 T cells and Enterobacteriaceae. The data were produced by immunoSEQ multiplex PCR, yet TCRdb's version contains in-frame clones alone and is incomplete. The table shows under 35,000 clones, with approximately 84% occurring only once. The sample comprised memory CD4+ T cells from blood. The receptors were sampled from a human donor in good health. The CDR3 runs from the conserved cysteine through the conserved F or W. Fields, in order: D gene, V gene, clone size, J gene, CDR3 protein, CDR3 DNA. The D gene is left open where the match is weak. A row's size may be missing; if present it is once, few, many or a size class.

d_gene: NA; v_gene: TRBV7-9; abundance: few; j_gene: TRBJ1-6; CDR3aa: CAIDITSGSPLHF; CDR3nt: TGTGCCATAGACATCACATCTGGTTCACCCCTCCACTTT
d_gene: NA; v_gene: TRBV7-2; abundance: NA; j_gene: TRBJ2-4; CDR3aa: CASSLYGSDFQYF; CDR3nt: TGTGCCAGCAGCTTATACGGCTCCGATTTTCAGTACTTC
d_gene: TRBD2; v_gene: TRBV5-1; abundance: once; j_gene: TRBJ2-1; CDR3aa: CASSLVSGSNEQFF; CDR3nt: TGCGCCAGCAGCTTGGTTAGCGGGAGCAATGAGCAGTTCTTC
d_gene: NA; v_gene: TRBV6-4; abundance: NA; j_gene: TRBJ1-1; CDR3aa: CASSDSYGTEAFF; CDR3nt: TGTGCCAGCAGTGACTCATACGGCACTGAAGCTTTCTTT
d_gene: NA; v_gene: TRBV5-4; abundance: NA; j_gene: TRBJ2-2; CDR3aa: CASSRDFGGELFF; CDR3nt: TGTGCCAGCAGCCGTGATTTCGGCGGGGAGCTGTTTTTT
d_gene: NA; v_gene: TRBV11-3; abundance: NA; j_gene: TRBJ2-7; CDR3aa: CASSLGSASDEQYF; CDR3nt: TGTGCCAGCAGCTTAGGCTCAGCGAGCGACGAGCAGTACTTC
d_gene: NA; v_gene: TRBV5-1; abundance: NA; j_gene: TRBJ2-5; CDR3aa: CASSEQGPETQYF; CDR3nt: TGCGCCAGCAGCGAGCAGGGGCCAGAGACCCAGTACTTC
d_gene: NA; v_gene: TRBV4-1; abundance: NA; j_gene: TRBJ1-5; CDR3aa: CASSQGEGNQPQHF; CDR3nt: TGCGCCAGCAGCCAAGGGGAGGGCAATCAGCCCCAGCATTTT
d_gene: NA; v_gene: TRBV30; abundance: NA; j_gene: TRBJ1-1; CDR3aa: CAWSATGNTEAFF; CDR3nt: TGTGCCTGGAGTGCAACAGGGAACACTGAAGCTTTCTTT
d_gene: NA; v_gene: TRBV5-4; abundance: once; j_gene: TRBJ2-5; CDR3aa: CASTLGTLQETQYF; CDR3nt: TGTGCCAGCACCCTTGGGACTTTGCAAGAGACCCAGTACTTC
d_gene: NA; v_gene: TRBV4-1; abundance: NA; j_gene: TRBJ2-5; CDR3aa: CASSQDSPGAETQYF; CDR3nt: TGCGCCAGCAGCCAAGATTCGCCGGGGGCAGAGACCCAGTACTTC
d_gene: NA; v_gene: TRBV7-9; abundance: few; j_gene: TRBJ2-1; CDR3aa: CASSLQRAANEQFF; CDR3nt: TGTGCCAGCAGCTTACAGCGGGCAGCCAATGAGCAGTTCTTC
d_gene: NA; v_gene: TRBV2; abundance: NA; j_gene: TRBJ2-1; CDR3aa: CASSDPVEQFF; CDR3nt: TGTGCCAGCAGTGACCCAGTGGAGCAGTTCTTC
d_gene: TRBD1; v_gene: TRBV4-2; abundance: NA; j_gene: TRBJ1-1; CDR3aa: CASSIVTGGGDVNTEAFF; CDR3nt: TGTGCCAGCAGCATCGTCACAGGGGGAGGTGACGTGAACACTGAAGCTTTCTTT
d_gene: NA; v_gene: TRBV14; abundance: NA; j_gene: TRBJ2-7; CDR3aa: CASSPPYTYEQYF; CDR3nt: TGTGCCAGCAGCCCCCCCTACACCTACGAGCAGTACTTC
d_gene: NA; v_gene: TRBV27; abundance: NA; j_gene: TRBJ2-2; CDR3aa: CASSPRGVVTGELFF; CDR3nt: TGTGCCAGCAGTCCGCGAGGGGTCGTAACCGGGGAGCTGTTTTTT
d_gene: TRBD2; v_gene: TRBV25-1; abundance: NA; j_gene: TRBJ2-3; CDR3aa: CASSESGNVDTQYF; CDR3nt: TGTGCCAGCAGTGAGAGCGGGAACGTAGATACGCAGTATTTT
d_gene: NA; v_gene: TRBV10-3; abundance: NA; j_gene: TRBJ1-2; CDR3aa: CAISDRVNYGYTF; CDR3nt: TGTGCCATCAGTGATCGGGTTAACTATGGCTACACCTTC
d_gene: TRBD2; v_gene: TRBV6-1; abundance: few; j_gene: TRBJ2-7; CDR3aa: CASSEQTGTMISEQYF; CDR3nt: TGTGCCAGCAGTGAACAAACCGGGACTATGATCAGCGAGCAGTACTTC
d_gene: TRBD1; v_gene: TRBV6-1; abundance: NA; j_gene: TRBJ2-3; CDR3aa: CASRRDRSTDTQYF; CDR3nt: TGTGCCAGCAGGAGGGACAGAAGCACAGATACGCAGTATTTT
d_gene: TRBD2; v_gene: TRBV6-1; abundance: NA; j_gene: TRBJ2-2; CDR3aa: CASTRGGDTGELFF; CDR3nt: TGTGCCAGCACCCGTGGGGGGGACACCGGGGAGCTGTTTTTT
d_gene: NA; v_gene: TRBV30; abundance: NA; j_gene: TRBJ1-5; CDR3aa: CAYTRGVNSNQPQHF; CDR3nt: TGTGCCTACACTAGGGGCGTGAATAGCAATCAGCCCCAGCATTTT
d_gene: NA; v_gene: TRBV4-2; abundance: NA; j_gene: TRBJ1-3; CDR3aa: CASNGRSGNTIYF; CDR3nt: TGTGCCAGCAACGGACGCTCTGGAAACACCATATATTTT
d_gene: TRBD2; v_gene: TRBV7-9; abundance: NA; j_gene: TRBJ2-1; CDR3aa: CASSLAENSGRAGEQFF; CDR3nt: TGTGCCAGCAGCTTAGCGGAGAATAGCGGGAGGGCCGGTGAGCAGTTCTTC
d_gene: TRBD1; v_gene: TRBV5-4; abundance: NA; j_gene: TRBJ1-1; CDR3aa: CASSRNRGGNTEAFF; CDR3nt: TGTGCCAGCAGTCGTAACAGGGGTGGAAACACTGAAGCTTTCTTT
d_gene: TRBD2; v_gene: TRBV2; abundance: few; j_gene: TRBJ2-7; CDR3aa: CASSERLRASGSHEQYF; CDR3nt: TGTGCCAGCAGTGAAAGGTTGAGGGCTAGCGGGAGCCACGAGCAGTACTTC
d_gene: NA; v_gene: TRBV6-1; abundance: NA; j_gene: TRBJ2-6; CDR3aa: CASRSEAGGANVLTF; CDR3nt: TGTGCCAGCAGGAGTGAAGCTGGAGGGGCCAACGTCCTGACTTTC
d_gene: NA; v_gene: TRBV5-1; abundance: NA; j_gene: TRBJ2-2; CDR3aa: CASSLNGDSNTGELFF; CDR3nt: TGCGCCAGCAGCTTAAATGGGGATTCGAACACCGGGGAGCTGTTTTTT
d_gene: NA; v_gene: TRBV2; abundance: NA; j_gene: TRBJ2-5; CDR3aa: CASSTHWVTQYF; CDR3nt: TGTGCCAGCAGTACTCATTGGGTAACCCAGTACTTC
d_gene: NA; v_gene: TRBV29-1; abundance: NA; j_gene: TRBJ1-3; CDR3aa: CSAGFTGNTIYF; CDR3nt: TGCAGCGCCGGGTTCACTGGAAACACCATATATTTT
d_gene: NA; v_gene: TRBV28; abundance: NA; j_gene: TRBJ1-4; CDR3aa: CAVQSREEKLFF; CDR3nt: TGTGCCGTACAGTCTCGGGAGGAAAAACTGTTTTTT
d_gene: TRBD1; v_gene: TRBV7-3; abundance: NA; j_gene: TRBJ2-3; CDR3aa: CASSLQQGAGADTQYF; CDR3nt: TGTGCCAGCAGCCTCCAACAGGGGGCGGGTGCAGATACGCAGTATTTT
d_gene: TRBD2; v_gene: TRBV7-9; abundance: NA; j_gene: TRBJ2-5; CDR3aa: CASSSVRTSAETQYF; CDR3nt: TGTGCCAGCAGCTCAGTACGGACTAGCGCAGAGACCCAGTACTTC
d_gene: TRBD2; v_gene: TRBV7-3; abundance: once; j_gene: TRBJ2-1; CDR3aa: CASSSTSSNEQFF; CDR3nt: TGTGCCAGCAGCTCGACTAGCTCCAATGAGCAGTTCTTC
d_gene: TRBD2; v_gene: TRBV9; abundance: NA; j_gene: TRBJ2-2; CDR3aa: CASDTSSGFTGELFF; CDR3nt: TGTGCCAGCGATACCTCTAGCGGTTTCACCGGGGAGCTGTTTTTT
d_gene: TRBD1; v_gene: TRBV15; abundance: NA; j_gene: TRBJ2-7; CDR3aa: CATSRERDRATSSQYF; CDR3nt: TGTGCCACCAGCAGAGAGCGGGACAGGGCTACGAGCTCGCAGTACTTC
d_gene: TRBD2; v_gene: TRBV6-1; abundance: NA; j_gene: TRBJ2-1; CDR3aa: CASREAETGTSGRLSYNEQFF; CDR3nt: TGTGCCAGCAGGGAAGCGGAAACCGGGACTAGCGGGAGGTTGTCCTACAATGAGCAGTTCTTC
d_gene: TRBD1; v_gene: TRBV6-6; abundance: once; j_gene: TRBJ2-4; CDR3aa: CASKEQGDIQYF; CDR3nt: TGTGCCAGCAAAGAACAGGGGGACATTCAGTACTTC
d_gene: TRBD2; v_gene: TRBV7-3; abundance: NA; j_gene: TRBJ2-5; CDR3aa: CASSLLAGVGETQYF; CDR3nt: TGTGCCAGCAGCTTGTTAGCGGGAGTTGGGGAGACCCAGTACTTC
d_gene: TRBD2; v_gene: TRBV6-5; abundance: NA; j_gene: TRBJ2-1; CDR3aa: CASRRSGTSYNEQFF; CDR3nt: TGTGCCAGCAGGCGCTCCGGGACTAGCTACAATGAGCAGTTCTTC
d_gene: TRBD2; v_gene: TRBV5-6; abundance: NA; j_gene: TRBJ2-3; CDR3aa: CASIPRGGEETDTQYF; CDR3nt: TGTGCCAGCATCCCTCGGGGGGGAGAAGAAACAGATACGCAGTATTTT
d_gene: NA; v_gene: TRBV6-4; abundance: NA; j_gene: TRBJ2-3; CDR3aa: CASSVSGSATDTQYF; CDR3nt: TGTGCCAGCAGTGTCTCGGGTAGCGCCACAGATACGCAGTATTTT
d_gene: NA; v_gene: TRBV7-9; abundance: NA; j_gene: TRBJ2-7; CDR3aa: CASSSAREQYF; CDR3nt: TGTGCCAGCAGCAGCGCGAGGGAGCAGTACTTC